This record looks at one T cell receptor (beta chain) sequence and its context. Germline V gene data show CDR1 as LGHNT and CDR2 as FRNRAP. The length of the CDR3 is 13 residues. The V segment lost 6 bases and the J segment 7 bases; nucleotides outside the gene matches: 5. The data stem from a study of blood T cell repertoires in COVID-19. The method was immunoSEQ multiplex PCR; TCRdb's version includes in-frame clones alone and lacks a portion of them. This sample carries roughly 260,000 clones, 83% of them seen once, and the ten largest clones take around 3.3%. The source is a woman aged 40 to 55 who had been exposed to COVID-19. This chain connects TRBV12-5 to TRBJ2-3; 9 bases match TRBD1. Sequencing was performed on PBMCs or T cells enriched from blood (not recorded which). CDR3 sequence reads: CASGTGGLNTQYF. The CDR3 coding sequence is TGTGCTAGTGGCACAGGGGGCTTGAATACGCAGTATTTT. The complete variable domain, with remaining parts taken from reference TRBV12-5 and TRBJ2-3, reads DARVTQTPRHKVTEMGQEVTMRCQPILGHNTVFWYRQTMMQGLELLAYFRNRAPLDDSGMPKDRFSAEMPDATLATLKIQPSEPRDSAVYFCASGTGGLNTQYFGPGTRLTVL.